A single sample is the source of the 23 T cell receptor beta chains below, sequenced in a study of cytomegalovirus exposure and HLA in healthy donors. Researchers ran the PCR with 60 Vbeta and 13 Jbeta primers. TCRdb's copy holds only in-frame clones and misses some; the assay was immunoSEQ multiplex PCR. The table has 95,000 to 110,000 clones, more than 70% seen once. What was sequenced was PBMCs. These receptors originate from a man in his thirties or forties in good health and CMV-seronegative.

The V call is TRBV5-1, the J call TRBJ2-2; D possibly corresponds to TRBD2 (6 bases). CDR1 is SGHRS and CDR2 is YFSETQ in the germline V gene. Trimming took off 4 bases at V and 1 base at J, with 8 bases between the two ends. This CDR3 has 14 amino acids. The CDR3 is CASSQAGNTGELFF. As DNA, the CDR3 is TGCGCCAGCAGCCAAGCGGGGAACACCGGGGAGCTGTTTTTT.

The chain has TRBV27 and TRBJ2-5; 11 bases match TRBD2. The CDR3 loop spans 15 amino acids. Trimming at V came to 1 base and at J to 2 bases, leaving 0 bases not matched to a gene. Germline CDR1 is MNHEY and CDR2 is SMNVEV (reference sequence). The CDR3 bases are TGTGCCAGCAGTTTATTAGCGGGAGGGCAAGAGACCCAGTACTTC. Protein: CASSLLAGGQETQYF.

The chain employs TRBV28 and TRBJ2-2; D is possibly TRBD2 (7 bases). The V end was cut by 6 bases, the J end by 6 bases, with 20 bases between. Germline CDR1 reads MDHEN; CDR2 reads SYDVKM. The CDR3 spans 16 residues. The CDR3 DNA is TGTGCCAGCAGCCGGGGGGCGGCCAGGTCCGCCGGGGAGCTGTTTTTT. Its protein is CASSRGAARSAGELFF.

V usage is TRBV10-1 and J usage is TRBJ1-1, with unresolved D. V dropped 3 bases and J dropped 4 bases, with 15 bases sitting between them. Germline-derived CDR1 and CDR2 are WNHNN and SYGVQD (reference sequence). This CDR3 is 15 amino acids long. CDR3 nucleotides: TGCGCCAGCAGTGATATGAGGGCCCCTGGCACTGAAGCTTTCTTT. Its protein is CASSDMRAPGTEAFF.

The V gene is TRBV28, the J gene TRBJ1-5, with 7 bases identical to TRBD1. Germline values: CDR1 MDHEN, CDR2 SYDVKM. Trimming cost V 5 bases and J 0 bases; bases outside gene matches: 10. The CDR3 is made up of 17 amino acids. CDR3 loop: CASSLSGQDLSNQPQHF. The DNA for the CDR3 is TGTGCCAGCAGTCTCTCAGGACAGGACCTTAGCAATCAGCCCCAGCATTTT. Full variable domain (missing parts from reference TRBV28 and TRBJ1-5): DVKVTQSSRYLVKRTGEKVFLECVQDMDHENMFWYRQDPGLGLRLIYFSYDVKMKEKGDIPEGYSVSREKKERFSLILESASTNQTSMYLCASSLSGQDLSNQPQHFGDGTRLSIL.

The chain couples TRBV25-1 to TRBJ2-3; D ambiguous. V gave up 0 bases and J gave up 1 base, with 5 bases separating them. There are 14 residues in the CDR3. Germline V gene sequence: CDR1 MGHDK, CDR2 SYGVNS. In DNA, the CDR3 is TGTGCCAGCAGTGAATACCTACGCACAGATACGCAGTATTTT. Its translation: CASSEYLRTDTQYF.

This clone was detected only a few times. The V and J genes are TRBV9 and TRBJ2-7; D unclear. Trimming removed 0 bases at V and 6 bases at J, with 13 bases between. Per germline, CDR1 SGDLS and CDR2 YYNGEE. This CDR3 contains 14 residues. The CDR3 is CASSVGPTTSEQYF. The CDR3 DNA follows: TGTGCCAGCAGCGTAGGACCTACTACTTCCGAGCAGTACTTC.

This clone was found a few times. The chain combines TRBV7-9 with TRBJ1-1, with 8 bases identical to TRBD1. Germline V gene lookup returns CDR1 SEHNR and CDR2 FQNEAQ (reference sequence). The CDR3 runs to 14 residues. The junction had 10 bases not matched to a gene; V was cut back by 5 bases and J by 8 bases. The CDR3 sequence: CASSPTGDRTEAFF. In DNA form, the CDR3 reads TGTGCCAGCAGCCCGACCGGGGACAGGACCGAAGCTTTCTTT. The whole variable domain, remainder taken from reference TRBV7-9 and TRBJ1-1, is DTGVSQNPRHKITKRGQNVTFRCDPISEHNRLYWYRQTLGQGPEFLTYFQNEAQLEKSRLLSDRFSAERPKGSFSTLEIQRTEQGDSAMYLCASSPTGDRTEAFFGQGTRLTVV.

The sample holds a few counts of this clone. The rearrangement joins TRBV18 to TRBJ1-1, with D perhaps matching TRBD1 (5 bases). The CDR3 is 15 residues long. V was shortened by 3 bases and J by 2 bases, with 13 bases between the two germline ends. Germline V gene data show CDR1 as KGHSH and CDR2 as LQKENI. The CDR3 is CASSPGQGRNTEAFF. CDR3 nucleotide sequence: TGTGCCAGCTCACCGGGGCAGGGTAGAAACACTGAAGCTTTCTTT.

This chain joins TRBV6-6 and TRBJ2-3; no firm D call. V lost 6 bases, J lost 0 bases, and 10 bases lay in between. This CDR3 region has 14 residues. Germline-derived CDR1 and CDR2 are MNHNY and SVGAGI (reference sequence). The chain's CDR3 is CASSRRASTDTQYF. CDR3 DNA sequence: TGTGCCAGCAGCCGTCGAGCTAGCACAGATACGCAGTATTTT.

This clone was observed a few times. The chain employs TRBV19 and TRBJ2-5; D is unclear. Trimming left V 1 base short and J 5 bases short, with 11 bases between. The CDR3 contains 14 residues. Germline V gives CDR1 LNHDA, CDR2 SQIVND (reference sequence). The CDR3 nucleotides read TGTGCCAGTAGTATAGGATCGCCCGCGGAGACCCAGTACTTC. Translation: CASSIGSPAETQYF.

The V gene is TRBV5-1, the J gene TRBJ2-5; no definite D call. With 0 bases removed from V and 2 bases from J, the gap between germline ends came to 11 bases. CDR1 SGHRS and CDR2 YFSETQ come from the germline V gene. The length of the CDR3 is 15 residues. The CDR3: CASSLGPGLQETQYF. The CDR3 DNA is TGCGCCAGCAGCTTGGGTCCCGGGTTACAAGAGACCCAGTACTTC.

This rearrangement joins TRBV7-9 to TRBJ2-3; D may be TRBD1 (6 bases). V was trimmed by 2 bases and J by 4 bases, leaving 13 bases between them. The germline CDR1 and CDR2 sequences are SEHNR and FQNEAQ (reference sequence). CDR3 length: 15 amino acids. The CDR3 spells CASSLRPGDADTQYF. The CDR3 DNA is TGTGCCAGCAGCTTACGGCCAGGGGACGCAGATACGCAGTATTTT. The full variable domain, completed using reference TRBV7-9 and TRBJ2-3, is DTGVSQNPRHKITKRGQNVTFRCDPISEHNRLYWYRQTLGQGPEFLTYFQNEAQLEKSRLLSDRFSAERPKGSFSTLEIQRTEQGDSAMYLCASSLRPGDADTQYFGPGTRLTVL.

This clone was detected a few times. The genes are TRBV7-6 and TRBJ1-2, with 8 bases fitting TRBD1. V shed 1 base and J 4 bases; nucleotides not matched to a gene: 8. The CDR3 totals 16 residues. Germline CDR1 is SGHVS and CDR2 is FNYEAQ. The CDR3 DNA reads TGTGCCAGCAGCTTAGGGACCGGGACAGGAGCCTATGGCTACACCTTC. This codes for CASSLGTGTGAYGYTF.

Comment on this clone: One end of the junction fails to match germline, which may point to a read error. The genes are TRBV13 and TRBJ1-2, with 11 bases matching TRBD1. There are 15 residues in the CDR3. Looked up from germline, CDR1 is PRHDT and CDR2 is FYEKMQ (reference sequence). CDR3 residues: CTSSRPDRGLGGYTF. The CDR3 DNA reads as TGTACCAGCAGCCGGCCGGACAGGGGGCTAGGTGGCTACACCTTC.

The J gene is TRBJ2-5, the V gene TRBV5-4; 7 nucleotides align to TRBD2. Looked up from germline, CDR1 is SGHNT and CDR2 is YYREEE (reference sequence). The ends lost 4 bases at V and 5 bases at J; junction bases unmatched: 11. The CDR3 sequence is 15 residues long. The CDR3 loop is CASSRSGLDRETQYF. The CDR3 DNA sequence: TGTGCCAGCAGCCGATCAGGACTAGATAGGGAGACCCAGTACTTC.

On this clone: The identical CDR3 is also encoded by other nucleotide sequences in the sample. The genes are TRBV10-2 and TRBJ2-7, with no clear D. The germline V gene encodes CDR1 WSHSY and CDR2 SAAADI. Between the trimmed V and J ends, which lost 3 bases and 0 bases, there was a span of 3 bases. The CDR3 extends over 12 amino acids. CDR3: CASSDSSYEQYF. For the CDR3, the DNA is TGCGCCAGCAGTGACAGCTCCTACGAGCAGTACTTC.

This clone turned up a few times. V gene TRBV5-8 combines with J gene TRBJ2-5; 8 bases match TRBD2. J was trimmed by 0 bases and V by 5 bases; bases with no gene match: 9. The CDR3 runs 16 residues. Germline CDR1 and CDR2: SGHTS and YDEGEE. Here the CDR3 DNA reads TGTGCCAGCAGGGTTACCGGGGGGGCCAACCAAGAGACCCAGTACTTC. This codes for CASRVTGGANQETQYF.

This chain joins TRBV5-1 and TRBJ2-7; TRBD1 matches 7 bases. Germline lookup yields CDR1 SGHRS and CDR2 YFSETQ. The trim removed 4 bases at V and 0 bases at J, leaving 4 bases unmatched. The CDR3 covers 14 residues. DNA of the CDR3: TGCGCCAGCAGCAGGGGACAGAGCTCCTACGAGCAGTACTTC. This sequence encodes CASSRGQSSYEQYF.

The chain is built from TRBV9 and TRBJ2-3; perhaps TRBD2 as D (6 bases). Deletions cut 1 base from V and 4 bases from J, with 13 bases between. Per germline, CDR1 SGDLS and CDR2 YYNGEE. The CDR3 consists of 15 residues. The CDR3 sequence is CASSVTSSVPDTQYF. CDR3 DNA: TGTGCCAGCAGCGTAACTAGCTCTGTACCAGATACGCAGTATTTT. The whole variable domain, remainder taken from reference TRBV9 and TRBJ2-3, is DSGVTQTPKHLITATGQRVTLRCSPRSGDLSVYWYQQSLDQGLQFLIQYYNGEERAKGNILERFSAQQFPDLHSELNLSSLELGDSALYFCASSVTSSVPDTQYFGPGTRLTVL.

The rearrangement links TRBV4-1 to TRBJ2-2, with 7 positions matching TRBD1. The ends lost 4 bases at V and 0 bases at J; junction bases unmatched: 11. Germline CDR1 is MGHRA and CDR2 is YSYEKL. This CDR3 spans 18 amino acids. The CDR3 coding sequence is TGCGCCAGCAGCCCCCCCCACTCAGGGGGACCGAACACCGGGGAGCTGTTTTTT. Translated: CASSPPHSGGPNTGELFF.

This chain uses TRBV29-1 with TRBJ2-7; 9 bases map to TRBD1. The trim removed 7 bases at V and 1 base at J, leaving 8 bases unmatched. Germline CDR1 SQVTM, CDR2 ANQGSEA. CDR3 length: 14 amino acids. The CDR3 is CSAVPGQGSYEQYF. The CDR3 nucleotides are TGCAGCGCTGTCCCGGGACAGGGTTCCTACGAGCAGTACTTC.

This clone was seen a handful of times. The chain recombines TRBV9 with TRBJ2-3; no definite D call. CDR3 length: 15 amino acids. CDR1 SGDLS and CDR2 YYNGEE come from the germline V gene. Trimming shortened V by 0 bases and J by 7 bases, and 15 bases separated the two germline ends. This chain's CDR3 is CASSVASQPGYTQYF. CDR3 coding DNA: TGTGCCAGCAGCGTAGCCTCCCAACCGGGTTATACGCAGTATTTT.